Listed here is a single T cell receptor (beta chain). Its antigen is unknown. These data originate in a study of T cell repertoires in cytomegalovirus infection. Study summary: CMV infection plus the matching HLA type was flagged by public TCR beta signatures.

The CDR3 contains 13 residues. Germline values: CDR1 SGDLS, CDR2 YYNGEE. Trimming shortened V by 0 bases and J by 10 bases, and 8 bases separated the two germline ends. Broader study findings: Dominant in the ex vivo response were TCR beta clonotypes restricted by HLA-C and specific for CMV.

In TCRdb, the reads were re-called with MiXCR into one record per CDR3 protein. The table records approximately 250,000 distinct CDR3 sequences, more than 9% of them present only once. This clonotype was sampled from a human donor in good health (CMV status not recorded). Some clones in this sample may be carry-over from other donors' samples. Sequencing was done on a sample of PBMCs. This sequence joins TRBV9 and TRBJ1-6; D uncertain. Here the CDR3 reads CASSVEIDSPLHF. In nucleotides, the CDR3 is TGTGCCAGCAGCGTAGAGATAGACTCACCCCTCCACTTT.